The 27 T cell receptor beta chains listed next were all sequenced from one sample in a study of T cell repertoires in ileal Crohn's disease. Clones were sequenced by immunoSEQ multiplex PCR, and TCRdb holds only the in-frame ones, with some missing. The sample records about 14,000 clones, about 73% being singletons. Sequencing was done on a sample of ileal tissue. The receptors stem from an adult with Crohn's disease.

The J gene is TRBJ2-1, the V gene TRBV27, with TRBD2 matching 14 bases. Per the germline V gene, CDR1 is MNHEY and CDR2 is SMNVEV (reference sequence). V lost 4 bases to trimming and J lost 0 bases; unmatched junction nucleotides: 11. There are 20 residues in the CDR3. The CDR3 loop reads CASSSGGTSGGASSYNEQFF. In DNA form, the CDR3 reads TGTGCCAGCAGTTCGGGCGGGACTAGCGGGGGAGCGAGCTCCTACAATGAGCAGTTCTTC.

This rearrangement joins TRBV28 to TRBJ2-3; 9 nucleotides agree with TRBD2. Germline CDR1 and CDR2: MDHEN and SYDVKM. J gave up 1 base and V 6 bases, and 5 bases lay outside the gene matches. This CDR3 region has 15 residues. CDR3 DNA: TGTGCCAGCAGCTCTTTAGCGGGGGGCACAGATACGCAGTATTTT. It codes for CASSSLAGGTDTQYF.

As for this clone: A much larger clone lies one base from this, so it may be a read error. Other nucleotide sequences in the sample specify the same CDR3. The J gene is TRBJ1-2, the V gene TRBV7-9; D might be TRBD1 (6 bases). The CDR3 extends over 16 amino acids. CDR1 is SEHNR and CDR2 is FQNEAQ in the germline V gene (reference sequence). V lost 5 bases and J lost 7, with 23 bases in between. The DNA for the CDR3 is TGTGCCAGCAGCGGTAGAGAGGGGGTTGGTGGTCTTGGCTACACCTTC. Translating it yields CASSGREGVGGLGYTF.

This clone was detected only once. The chain combines TRBV5-1 with TRBJ1-2; no firm D call. From germline, CDR1 is SGHRS and CDR2 YFSETQ. CDR3 length equals 14 residues. The ends were cut back, 0 bases at V and 3 bases at J, with 9 bases in the middle. CDR3 nucleotides: TGCGCCAGCAGCTTGGGCCTCGGTCACTATGGCTACACCTTC. Encoded protein: CASSLGLGHYGYTF.

This chain links TRBV2 with TRBJ1-5; D gene unclear. The CDR3 covers 16 residues. Germline V gene lookup returns CDR1 SNHLY and CDR2 FYNNEI. The germline V and J ends were trimmed by 6 bases and 0 bases, with 15 bases remaining between them. This CDR3 reads CASSRRTDYSNQPQHF. The CDR3 DNA reads TGTGCCAGCAGCAGAAGGACGGACTATAGCAATCAGCCCCAGCATTTT.

V is TRBV30 and J is TRBJ1-4; possibly TRBD1 for D (5 bases). Germline V gene data show CDR1 as GTSNPN and CDR2 as SVGIG (reference sequence). V was shortened by 0 bases and J by 8 bases, with 13 bases between the two germline ends. This CDR3 comprises 14 residues. Here the CDR3 DNA reads TGTGCCTGGAGTGTACGAGGGACTATCGAAAAACTGTTTTTT. Translation gives CAWSVRGTIEKLFF.

This clone was found a few times. This chain links TRBV7-2 with TRBJ2-3; D is possibly TRBD1 (7 bases). The CDR3 contains 15 residues. V lost 6 bases and J lost 3, with 16 bases in between. Germline V gene lookup returns CDR1 SGHTA and CDR2 FQGNSA. The CDR3 sequence: CASSGRTGGTDTQYF. In DNA form, the CDR3 reads TGTGCCAGCAGTGGTCGGACAGGAGGGACAGATACGCAGTATTTT.

The genes are TRBV5-1 and TRBJ2-7, with D hard to call. Germline CDR1 reads SGHRS; CDR2 reads YFSETQ. V lost 0 bases and J 2 bases, leaving 9 bases between the germline ends. The CDR3 is 14 amino acids. The CDR3 loop reads CASSLEAQAYEQYF. The CDR3 region has the DNA TGCGCCAGCAGCTTGGAAGCGCAAGCCTACGAGCAGTACTTC. Supplemented by reference TRBV5-1 and TRBJ2-7, the full variable domain reads KAGVTQTPRYLIKTRGQQVTLSCSPISGHRSVSWYQQTPGQGLQFLFEYFSETQRNKGNFPGRFSGRQFSNSRSEMNVSTLELGDSALYLCASSLEAQAYEQYFGPGTRLTVT.

The chain links TRBV5-1 to TRBJ2-7, with 9 bases fitting TRBD1. Germline V gives CDR1 SGHRS, CDR2 YFSETQ. After removal of 2 bases from V and 3 bases from J, the junction contained 3 bases not matched to a gene. This CDR3 has 14 residues. CDR3: CASSFGTGNYEQYF. The CDR3, as DNA: TGCGCCAGCAGCTTCGGGACAGGGAACTACGAGCAGTACTTC.

The chain carries TRBV9 and TRBJ1-1; 7 nucleotides align to TRBD1. J gave up 3 bases and V 4 bases, and 18 bases lay outside the gene matches. Germline V gene data show CDR1 as SGDLS and CDR2 as YYNGEE. CDR3 length: 18 residues. The CDR3 loop reads CASSPEPRQTGRDTEAFF. CDR3 DNA: TGTGCCAGCAGCCCGGAGCCACGCCAGACAGGGCGAGACACTGAAGCTTTCTTT.

This clone was seen a single time. The chain joins TRBV4-2 to TRBJ1-1; 11 bases map to TRBD1. CDR1 is LGHNA, CDR2 YNFKEQ, per germline. Unmatched junction bases numbered 6, after V lost 3 bases and J lost 0 bases. There are 17 residues in the CDR3. CDR3 nucleotides: TGTGCCAGCAGCCAGGGAGGACAGGGGGCCTTGAACACTGAAGCTTTCTTT. It codes for CASSQGGQGALNTEAFF.

This chain connects TRBV28 to TRBJ1-1; 10 nucleotides match TRBD1. The CDR3 length is 16 residues. Germline trimming cut 5 bases from V and 6 bases from J; bases unmatched to any gene: 12. Per the germline V gene, CDR1 is MDHEN and CDR2 is SYDVKM. The CDR3: CASSILTGGVPPEAFF. CDR3 sequence (DNA): TGTGCCAGCAGTATCCTGACAGGGGGCGTTCCTCCTGAAGCTTTCTTT.

The rearrangement links TRBV5-1 to TRBJ2-5; 9 positions agree with TRBD2. V gave up 4 bases and J gave up 2 bases; unmatched junction bases: 12. Germline loops: CDR1 SGHRS, CDR2 YFSETQ. The CDR3 has 17 amino acids. The CDR3 loop reads CASSPGSSGGGQETQYF. CDR3 DNA: TGCGCCAGCAGCCCCGGCAGTAGCGGGGGTGGTCAAGAGACCCAGTACTTC.

CDR3 protein: CASNPGQGLEAFF. Written as DNA, the CDR3 is TGTGCCAGTAACCCCGGACAGGGGCTAGAAGCTTTCTTT. The chain employs TRBV19 and TRBJ1-1, with 9 bases lining up with TRBD1. V was pared by 7 bases and J by 8 bases, with 8 bases of the junction left unmatched. Germline lookup yields CDR1 LNHDA and CDR2 SQIVND (reference sequence). There are 13 residues in the CDR3.

This rearrangement joins TRBV6-1 to TRBJ2-5, with unresolved D. Trimming stripped 3 bases from V and 3 bases from J, with 14 bases between. The CDR3 length is 15 residues. The V gene's germline CDR1 is MNHNS and CDR2 SASEGT. CDR3 coding DNA: TGTGCCAGCAGTGATATACGAGGAAGAGAAGAGACCCAGTACTTC. Translation gives CASSDIRGREETQYF.

The chain links TRBV4-1 to TRBJ1-2, with no clear D. The CDR3 runs to 13 residues. V was pared by 3 bases and J by 1 base, with 6 bases between. Germline values: CDR1 MGHRA, CDR2 YSYEKL. CDR3 nucleotides: TGCGCCAGCAGCCAGGCAGTTAACTATGGCTACACCTTC. This sequence encodes CASSQAVNYGYTF.

V and J are TRBV19 and TRBJ2-1, with a possible D match to TRBD2 (6 bases). Trimming took off 7 bases at V and 5 bases at J, with 15 bases between the two ends. The CDR3 length is 14 residues. Germline-derived CDR1 and CDR2 are LNHDA and SQIVND (reference sequence). CDR3 residues: CASTSGGDHNEQFF. CDR3 nucleotides: TGTGCCAGTACCTCAGGAGGGGATCACAATGAGCAGTTCTTC.

The chain employs TRBV28 and TRBJ2-5; D might be TRBD1 (6 bases). The V end lost 2 bases, the J end lost 8 bases, and 12 bases lay between the germline ends. CDR1 and CDR2 (germline): MDHEN, SYDVKM. The CDR3 sequence is 13 residues long. DNA of the CDR3: TGTGCCAGCAGTTTACCAGGGGCTAGAACCCAGTACTTC. This translates into CASSLPGARTQYF.

V gene TRBV6-6 combines with J gene TRBJ1-5; D possibly corresponds to TRBD1 (5 bases). Germline V gives CDR1 MNHNY, CDR2 SVGAGI (reference sequence). V lost 5 bases, J lost 6 bases, and 20 bases lay in between. This CDR3 has 16 residues. Here the CDR3 DNA reads TGTGCCAGCAGTGACTGGGACTCCGCCGCGGTTCAGCCCCAGCATTTT. It specifies CASSDWDSAAVQPQHF.

The table lists this clone with a few counts. The rearrangement uses TRBV5-6 and TRBJ1-2; 8 bases are shared with TRBD1. Per the germline V gene, CDR1 is SGHDT and CDR2 is YYEEEE. This CDR3 contains 14 residues. Unmatched junction bases numbered 3, after V lost 0 bases and J lost 5 bases. CDR3 amino acids: CASSLGDRQYGYTF. The CDR3 DNA is TGTGCCAGCAGCTTGGGGGACAGGCAGTATGGCTACACCTTC.

This clone was observed a few times. The chain carries TRBV7-2 and TRBJ2-7, with no clear D. V was clipped by 2 bases and J by 10 bases, with 12 bases between them. Germline-derived CDR1 and CDR2 are SGHTA and FQGNSA. This CDR3 spans 12 amino acids. The CDR3 nucleotides read TGTGCCAGCAGCTTATCCCAGGCAGAACAGTACTTC. This encodes CASSLSQAEQYF.

The chain joins TRBV2 to TRBJ2-3; 10 bases match TRBD1. Germline values: CDR1 SNHLY, CDR2 FYNNEI. J gave up 3 bases and V 2 bases, and 2 bases lay outside the gene matches. The CDR3 sequence is 15 residues long. CDR3 sequence (DNA): TGTGCCAGCAGTGAAACGGGACAGGGGACAGATACGCAGTATTTT. This codes for CASSETGQGTDTQYF.

As to this clone: Other DNA sequences within the sample encode an identical CDR3. This chain links TRBV4-2 with TRBJ2-5; D might be TRBD2 (7 bases). V dropped 0 bases and J dropped 1 base, with 9 bases sitting between them. This CDR3 has 15 amino acids. The germline CDR1 and CDR2 sequences are LGHNA and YNFKEQ. The CDR3 nucleotides are TGTGCCAGCAGCCAAGATAGGGGGGGCCAAGAGACCCAGTACTTC. It codes for CASSQDRGGQETQYF.

The chain links TRBV5-6 to TRBJ1-2; D is perhaps TRBD1 (5 bases). The length of the CDR3 is 14 residues. Trimming left V 3 bases short and J 2 bases short, with 11 bases between. Per germline, CDR1 SGHDT and CDR2 YYEEEE. In nucleotides, the CDR3 is TGTGCCAGCAGCTCGCTGGGGGGGAACTATGGCTACACCTTC. Amino acids: CASSSLGGNYGYTF.

The J gene is TRBJ2-3, the V gene TRBV5-4, with a tentative D call TRBD2 (6 bases). V lost 7 bases and J 3 bases, leaving 9 bases between the germline ends. This CDR3 has 12 residues. Germline V gene lookup returns CDR1 SGHNT and CDR2 YYREEE (reference sequence). Written as DNA, the CDR3 is TGTGCCAGCTCTGGGGGGACAGATACGCAGTATTTT. Protein product: CASSGGTDTQYF. Supplemented by reference TRBV5-4 and TRBJ2-3, the full variable domain reads ETGVTQSPTHLIKTRGQQVTLRCSSQSGHNTVSWYQQALGQGPQFIFQYYREEENGRGNFPPRFSGLQFPNYSSELNVNALELDDSALYLCASSGGTDTQYFGPGTRLTVL.

The chain carries TRBV6-6 and TRBJ1-5; D not resolved. This CDR3 is 14 amino acids long. Germline values: CDR1 MNHNY, CDR2 SVGAGI (reference sequence). V lost 0 bases and J 7 bases, leaving 10 bases between the germline ends. The CDR3 region has the DNA TGTGCCAGCAGTTACTCCCCGGAGGGCCAGCCCCAGCATTTT. Its protein is CASSYSPEGQPQHF.

The chain employs TRBV2 and TRBJ2-1; D is possibly TRBD1 (6 bases). The CDR3 runs to 15 residues. Between the trimmed V and J ends, which lost 5 bases and 0 bases, there was a span of 11 bases. Germline lookup yields CDR1 SNHLY and CDR2 FYNNEI. The CDR3 coding sequence is TGTGCCAGCAGTTTGGGACACCTCTCCTACAATGAGCAGTTCTTC. Translation gives CASSLGHLSYNEQFF.